This TCR beta chain was observed in a study of blood T cell repertoires in COVID-19. Turning to the study itself: From T cells, B-cell-depleted T cells, or PBMCs came the material, which was cDNA or gDNA.

Assay: immunoSEQ multiplex PCR; the TCRdb copy retains only in-frame clones and omits some. The data show 20,000 or so clones, with 70% to 90% seen just once and around 17% held by the top ten. The sequenced sample consisted of peripheral blood. The receptor was derived from a human donor with acute or convalescent COVID-19. The donor label of this sample is uncertain.

CDR3 nucleotide sequence: TGTGCCAGCAGTGAATCGCCCGGGTTTGGTGGCTACACCTTC. Translating gives CASSESPGFGGYTF. The rearrangement uses TRBV6-4 and TRBJ1-2; D remains ambiguous. This CDR3 is built from 14 residues. From germline, CDR1 is MRHNA and CDR2 SNTAGT. V was trimmed by 3 bases and J by 7 bases, leaving 15 bases between them.